This passage covers 3 T cell receptor beta chains from one sample sequenced in a study of blood T cell repertoires in COVID-19. Sequencing used immunoSEQ multiplex PCR; TCRdb keeps in-frame clones, though not all of them. Altogether just over 250,000 clones are present, roughly 80% being singletons, with the ten largest covering about 4%. The material sequenced was PBMCs or T cells enriched from blood (not recorded which). All receptors come from a man aged 25 to 40 with acute COVID-19.

This rearrangement joins TRBV19 to TRBJ1-4, with 7 bases identical to TRBD1. The CDR3 extends over 16 amino acids. Germline trimming cut 6 bases from V and 4 bases from J; bases unmatched to any gene: 11. CDR1 and CDR2 from the germline V gene are LNHDA and SQIVND (reference sequence). The CDR3 is CASSQTEGARNEKLFF. CDR3 in DNA: TGTGCCAGTAGCCAAACTGAGGGGGCCCGTAATGAAAAACTGTTTTTT.

This chain uses TRBV4-3 with TRBJ2-3; TRBD2 aligns across 7 bases. CDR1 LGHNA and CDR2 YSLEER come from the germline V gene. V lost 0 bases and J lost 5; bases outside the gene matches: 11. The CDR3 runs 17 residues. CDR3 DNA sequence: TGCGCCAGCAGCCAAGAACCCTCTGCGGGAGAGGGAGATACGCAGTATTTT. Protein sequence: CASSQEPSAGEGDTQYF.

There are a few counts of this clone. This chain connects TRBV6-1 to TRBJ2-2; perhaps TRBD1 as D (6 bases). CDR1 MNHNS and CDR2 SASEGT come from the germline V gene. This CDR3 spans 14 amino acids. The V and J ends lost 2 bases and 4 bases respectively, with 8 bases between them. CDR3 sequence (DNA): TGTGCCAGCAGTGAAAGAGGGGGCACCGGGGAGCTGTTTTTT. Protein product: CASSERGGTGELFF.